This T cell receptor (beta chain) appears in the sequencing data of a study of shared T cell receptors in the human thymus. Generated by immunoSEQ multiplex PCR, the TCRdb table keeps only in-frame clones and is missing some. The repertoire has hundreds of thousands of clones, more than 75% of them found once; the top ten carry roughly 0.0086%. These data were likewise used in another study, on human thymus T cells. That report adds: Corrective surgery for congenital heart defects was being performed on the healthy Finnish infants who served as donors. Corrective heart surgery yielded resections, and these provided the thymus tissue. In thymic and blood repertoires alike, V and J usage looked biased. In unrelated individuals, thymic repertoires overlapped highly, according to related research.

The TCR was taken from a boy in the first two years of life with a congenital heart defect. Sequenced material: thymocytes.

CDR3 residues: CAISGRDRDYEQYF. CDR3 sequence (DNA): TGTGCCATCAGTGGCCGGGACAGAGACTACGAGCAGTACTTC. J is TRBJ2-7 and V is TRBV10-3; TRBD1 matches at 7 bases. V was pared by 4 bases and J by 3 bases, with 6 bases of the junction left unmatched. The CDR3 extends over 14 amino acids. Germline values: CDR1 ENHRY, CDR2 SYGVKD.